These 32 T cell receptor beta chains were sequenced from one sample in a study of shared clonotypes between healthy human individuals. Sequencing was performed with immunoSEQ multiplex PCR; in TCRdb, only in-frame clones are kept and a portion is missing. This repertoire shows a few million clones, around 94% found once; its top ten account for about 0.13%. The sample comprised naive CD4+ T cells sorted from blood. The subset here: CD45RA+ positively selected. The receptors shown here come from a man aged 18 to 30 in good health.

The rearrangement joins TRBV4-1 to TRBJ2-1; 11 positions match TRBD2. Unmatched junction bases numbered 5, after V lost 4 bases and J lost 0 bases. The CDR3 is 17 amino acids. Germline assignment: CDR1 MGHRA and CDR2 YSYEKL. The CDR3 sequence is CASSPGTSGGSYNEQFF. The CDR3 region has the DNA TGCGCCAGCAGCCCCGGGACTAGCGGAGGCTCCTACAATGAGCAGTTCTTC.

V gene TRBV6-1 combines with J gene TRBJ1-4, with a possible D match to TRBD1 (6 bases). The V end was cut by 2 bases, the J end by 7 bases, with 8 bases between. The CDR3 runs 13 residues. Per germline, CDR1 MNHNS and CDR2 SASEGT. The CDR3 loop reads CASSEMDSEKLFF. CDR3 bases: TGTGCCAGCAGTGAAATGGACAGTGAAAAACTGTTTTTT.

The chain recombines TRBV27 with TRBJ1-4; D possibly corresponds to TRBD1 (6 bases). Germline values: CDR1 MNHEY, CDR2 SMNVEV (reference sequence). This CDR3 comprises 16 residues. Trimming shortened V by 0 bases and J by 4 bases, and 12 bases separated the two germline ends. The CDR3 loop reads CASSLSGARFNEKLFF. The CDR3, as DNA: TGTGCCAGCAGTTTATCGGGGGCGCGTTTTAATGAAAAACTGTTTTTT.

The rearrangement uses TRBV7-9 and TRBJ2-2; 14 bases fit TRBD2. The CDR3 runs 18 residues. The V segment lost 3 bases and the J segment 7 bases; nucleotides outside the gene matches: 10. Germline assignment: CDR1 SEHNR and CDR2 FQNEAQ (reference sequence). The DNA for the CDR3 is TGTGCCAGCAGCTTTCCCGGGACTAGCGGGAGTCGGTACGGGGAGCTGTTTTTT. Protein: CASSFPGTSGSRYGELFF.

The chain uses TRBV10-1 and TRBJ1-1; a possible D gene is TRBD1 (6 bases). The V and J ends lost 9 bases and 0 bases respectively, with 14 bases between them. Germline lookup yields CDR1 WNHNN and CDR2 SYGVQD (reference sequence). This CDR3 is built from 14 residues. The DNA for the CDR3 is TGCGCCAGTCGGTCTGGGGGCATGAACACTGAAGCTTTCTTT. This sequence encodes CASRSGGMNTEAFF.

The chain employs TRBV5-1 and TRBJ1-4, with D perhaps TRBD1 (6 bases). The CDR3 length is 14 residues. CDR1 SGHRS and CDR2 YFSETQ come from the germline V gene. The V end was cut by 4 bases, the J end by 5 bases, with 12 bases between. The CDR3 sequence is CASSPGQPNEKLFF. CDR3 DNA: TGCGCCAGCAGCCCCGGACAGCCCAATGAAAAACTGTTTTTT.

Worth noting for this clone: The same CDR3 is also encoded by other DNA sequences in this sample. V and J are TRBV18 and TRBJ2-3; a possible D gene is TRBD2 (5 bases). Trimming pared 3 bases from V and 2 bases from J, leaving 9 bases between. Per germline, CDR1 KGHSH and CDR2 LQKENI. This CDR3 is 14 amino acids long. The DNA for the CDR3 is TGTGCCAGCTCACCGTCTAGCCCCACAGATACGCAGTATTTT. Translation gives CASSPSSPTDTQYF. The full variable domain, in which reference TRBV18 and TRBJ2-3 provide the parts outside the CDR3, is NAGVMQNPRHLVRRRGQEARLRCSPMKGHSHVYWYRQLPEEGLKFMVYLQKENIIDESGMPKERFSAEFPKEGPSILRIQQVVRGDSAAYFCASSPSSPTDTQYFGPGTRLTVL.

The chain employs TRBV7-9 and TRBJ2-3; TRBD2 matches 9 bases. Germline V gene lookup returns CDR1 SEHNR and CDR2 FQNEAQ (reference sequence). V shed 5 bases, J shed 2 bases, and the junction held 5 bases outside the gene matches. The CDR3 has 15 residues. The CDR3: CASSPGLAVTDTQYF. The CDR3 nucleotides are TGTGCCAGCAGCCCGGGACTAGCTGTCACAGATACGCAGTATTTT. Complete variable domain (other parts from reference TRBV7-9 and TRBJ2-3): DTGVSQNPRHKITKRGQNVTFRCDPISEHNRLYWYRQTLGQGPEFLTYFQNEAQLEKSRLLSDRFSAERPKGSFSTLEIQRTEQGDSAMYLCASSPGLAVTDTQYFGPGTRLTVL.

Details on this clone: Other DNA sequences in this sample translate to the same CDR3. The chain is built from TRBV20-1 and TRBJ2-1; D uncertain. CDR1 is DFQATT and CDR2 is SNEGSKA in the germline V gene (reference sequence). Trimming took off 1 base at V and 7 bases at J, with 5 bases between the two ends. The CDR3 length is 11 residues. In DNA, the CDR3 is TGCAGTGCTAGAGCTGGGAATGAGCAGTTCTTC. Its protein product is CSARAGNEQFF.

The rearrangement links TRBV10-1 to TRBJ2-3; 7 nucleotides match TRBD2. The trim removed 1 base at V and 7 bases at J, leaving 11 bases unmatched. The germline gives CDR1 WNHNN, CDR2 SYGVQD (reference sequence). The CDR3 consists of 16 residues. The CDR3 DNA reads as TGCGCCAGCAGTGAGTACGGGGGAGGGCCGGGCAATACGCAGTATTTT. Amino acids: CASSEYGGGPGNTQYF.

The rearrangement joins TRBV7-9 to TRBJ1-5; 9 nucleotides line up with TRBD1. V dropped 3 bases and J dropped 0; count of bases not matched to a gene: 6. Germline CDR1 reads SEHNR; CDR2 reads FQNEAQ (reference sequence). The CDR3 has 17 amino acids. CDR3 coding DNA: TGTGCCAGCAGCTTCGGGACAGGGAGTTATAGCAATCAGCCCCAGCATTTT. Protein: CASSFGTGSYSNQPQHF.

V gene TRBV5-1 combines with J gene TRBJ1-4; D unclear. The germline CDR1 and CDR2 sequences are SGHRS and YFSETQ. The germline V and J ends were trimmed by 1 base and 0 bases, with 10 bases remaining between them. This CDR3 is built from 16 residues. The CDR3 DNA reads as TGCGCCAGCAGCTTGAGGGCTGATTCAACTAATGAAAAACTGTTTTTT. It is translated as CASSLRADSTNEKLFF.

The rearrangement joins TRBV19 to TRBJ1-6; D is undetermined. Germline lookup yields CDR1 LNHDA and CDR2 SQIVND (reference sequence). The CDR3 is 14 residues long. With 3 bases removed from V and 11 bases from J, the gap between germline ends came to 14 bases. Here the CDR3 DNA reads TGTGCCAGTAGTATTCAGGACTTAGCGGCACCCCTCCACTTT. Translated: CASSIQDLAAPLHF.

For the CDR3, the DNA is TGTGCCAGTAGTCCAACCGGGACAGGGGACGTCCTGACTTTC. Its translation: CASSPTGTGDVLTF. The chain carries TRBV19 and TRBJ2-6; 10 bases agree with TRBD1. V lost 5 bases and J lost 11; bases outside the gene matches: 6. The germline gives CDR1 LNHDA, CDR2 SQIVND (reference sequence). This CDR3 is built from 14 residues.

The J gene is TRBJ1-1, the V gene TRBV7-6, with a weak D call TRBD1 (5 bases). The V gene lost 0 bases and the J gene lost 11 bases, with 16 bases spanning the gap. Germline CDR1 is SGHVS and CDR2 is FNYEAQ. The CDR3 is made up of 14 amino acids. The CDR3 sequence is CASSLALDGAGAFF. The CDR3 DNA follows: TGTGCCAGCAGCTTAGCGCTTGACGGGGCCGGGGCTTTCTTT.

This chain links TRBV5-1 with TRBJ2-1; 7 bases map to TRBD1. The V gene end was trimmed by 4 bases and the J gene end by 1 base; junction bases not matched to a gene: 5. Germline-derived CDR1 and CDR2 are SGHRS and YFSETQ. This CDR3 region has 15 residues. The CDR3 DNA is TGCGCCAGCAGCCGAGGGACAGTTTCCTACAATGAGCAGTTCTTC. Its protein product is CASSRGTVSYNEQFF.

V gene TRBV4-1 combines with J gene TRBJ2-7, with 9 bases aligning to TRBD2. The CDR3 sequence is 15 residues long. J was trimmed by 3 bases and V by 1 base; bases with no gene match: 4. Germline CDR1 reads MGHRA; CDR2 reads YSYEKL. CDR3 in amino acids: CASSQAPSGVYEQYF. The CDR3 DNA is TGCGCCAGCAGCCAAGCCCCTAGCGGGGTCTACGAGCAGTACTTC.

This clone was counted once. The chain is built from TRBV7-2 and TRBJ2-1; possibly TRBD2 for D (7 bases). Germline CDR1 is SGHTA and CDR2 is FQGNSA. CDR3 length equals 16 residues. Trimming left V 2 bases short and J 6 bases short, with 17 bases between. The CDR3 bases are TGTGCCAGCAGCTTACCCGGGGGGCGCAGCCCCAATGAGCAGTTCTTC. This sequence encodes CASSLPGGRSPNEQFF. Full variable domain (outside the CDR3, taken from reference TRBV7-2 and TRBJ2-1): GAGVSQSPSNKVTEKGKDVELRCDPISGHTALYWYRQSLGQGLEFLIYFQGNSAPDKSGLPSDRFSAERTGGSVSTLTIQRTQQEDSAVYLCASSLPGGRSPNEQFFGPGTRLTVL.

CDR3 coding DNA: TGTGCCAGCAGCTTGGAACTAGCAGTTAAAGAGACCCAGTACTTC. Protein product: CASSLELAVKETQYF. The gene calls are TRBV7-9 and TRBJ2-5, with D possibly being TRBD2 (6 bases). This CDR3 has 15 amino acids. The V end was cut by 3 bases, the J end by 3 bases, with 14 bases between. Germline V CDR1 and CDR2: SEHNR, FQNEAQ (reference sequence). Drawing the rest from reference TRBV7-9 and TRBJ2-5, the complete variable domain is DTGVSQNPRHKITKRGQNVTFRCDPISEHNRLYWYRQTLGQGPEFLTYFQNEAQLEKSRLLSDRFSAERPKGSFSTLEIQRTEQGDSAMYLCASSLELAVKETQYFGPGTRLLVL.

The DNA of the CDR3 is TGTGCCAGCAGTGAATGGTCGTCGAACACCGGGGAGCTGTTTTTT. It translates to CASSEWSSNTGELFF. This rearrangement joins TRBV25-1 to TRBJ2-2; D unresolved. The V gene lost 1 base and the J gene lost 0 bases, with 6 bases spanning the gap. Germline V gene lookup returns CDR1 MGHDK and CDR2 SYGVNS. The CDR3 consists of 15 residues.

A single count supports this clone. The CDR3 DNA reads TGTGCCAGCAGCGGAGAAGCGGGGGCATACAATGAGCAGTTCTTC. As protein: CASSGEAGAYNEQFF. This chain links TRBV2 with TRBJ2-1; 8 bases match TRBD2. CDR3 length: 15 amino acids. Germline CDR1 reads SNHLY; CDR2 reads FYNNEI. V lost 6 bases to trimming and J lost 4 bases; unmatched junction nucleotides: 8.

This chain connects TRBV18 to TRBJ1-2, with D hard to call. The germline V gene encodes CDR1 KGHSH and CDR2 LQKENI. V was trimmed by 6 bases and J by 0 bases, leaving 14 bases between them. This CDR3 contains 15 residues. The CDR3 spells CASSPPRGANYGYTF. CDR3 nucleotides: TGTGCCAGCTCCCCTCCTCGCGGGGCTAACTATGGCTACACCTTC.

The DNA of the CDR3 is TGTGCCTGGAGTGGACAGCGTTTAGCCTACGAGCAGTACTTC. Protein: CAWSGQRLAYEQYF. This chain joins TRBV30 and TRBJ2-7, with D possibly being TRBD1 (5 bases). The CDR3 runs to 14 residues. V lost 1 base, J lost 2 bases, and 12 bases lay in between. CDR1 is GTSNPN, CDR2 SVGIG, per germline (reference sequence).

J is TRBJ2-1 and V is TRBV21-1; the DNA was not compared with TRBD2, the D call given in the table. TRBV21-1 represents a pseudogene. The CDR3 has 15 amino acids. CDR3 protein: CASSLAGGSYNEQFF. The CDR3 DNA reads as TGTGCCAGCAGTTTAGCGGGGGGAAGTTACAATGAGCAGTTCTTC.

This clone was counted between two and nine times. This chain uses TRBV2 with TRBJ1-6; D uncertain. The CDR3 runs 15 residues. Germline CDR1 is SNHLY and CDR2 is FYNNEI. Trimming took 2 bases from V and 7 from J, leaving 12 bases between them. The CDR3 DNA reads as TGTGCCAGCAGTGAACCGGGCAGAAGGAATTCACCCCTCCACTTT. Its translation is CASSEPGRRNSPLHF.

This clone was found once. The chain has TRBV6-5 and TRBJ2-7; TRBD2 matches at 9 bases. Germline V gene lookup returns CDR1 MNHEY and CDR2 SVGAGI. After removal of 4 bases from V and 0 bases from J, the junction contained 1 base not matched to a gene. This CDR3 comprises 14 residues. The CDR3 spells CASSLAGVSYEQYF. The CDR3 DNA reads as TGTGCCAGCAGTTTAGCGGGAGTCTCCTACGAGCAGTACTTC.

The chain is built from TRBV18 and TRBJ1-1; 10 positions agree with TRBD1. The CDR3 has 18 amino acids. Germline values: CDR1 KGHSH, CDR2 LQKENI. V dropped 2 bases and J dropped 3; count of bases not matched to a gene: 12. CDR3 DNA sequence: TGTGCCAGCTCACCAAGTGAAGCGACAGGGGGCGCGTACACTGAAGCTTTCTTT. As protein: CASSPSEATGGAYTEAFF. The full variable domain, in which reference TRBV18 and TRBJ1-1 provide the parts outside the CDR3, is NAGVMQNPRHLVRRRGQEARLRCSPMKGHSHVYWYRQLPEEGLKFMVYLQKENIIDESGMPKERFSAEFPKEGPSILRIQQVVRGDSAAYFCASSPSEATGGAYTEAFFGQGTRLTVV.

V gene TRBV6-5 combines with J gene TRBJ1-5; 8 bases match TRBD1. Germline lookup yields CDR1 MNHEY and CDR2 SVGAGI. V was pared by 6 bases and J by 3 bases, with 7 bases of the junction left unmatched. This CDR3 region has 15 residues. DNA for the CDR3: TGTGCCAGCAGAAAGACAGGGGAATCCAATCAGCCCCAGCATTTT. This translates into CASRKTGESNQPQHF.

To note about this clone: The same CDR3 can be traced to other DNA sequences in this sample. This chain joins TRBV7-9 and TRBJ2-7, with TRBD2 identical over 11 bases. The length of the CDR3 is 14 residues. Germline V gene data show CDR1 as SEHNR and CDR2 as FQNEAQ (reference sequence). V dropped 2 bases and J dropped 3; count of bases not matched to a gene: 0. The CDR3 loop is CASSLTSGGYEQYF. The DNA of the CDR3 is TGTGCCAGCAGCTTAACTAGCGGGGGCTACGAGCAGTACTTC.

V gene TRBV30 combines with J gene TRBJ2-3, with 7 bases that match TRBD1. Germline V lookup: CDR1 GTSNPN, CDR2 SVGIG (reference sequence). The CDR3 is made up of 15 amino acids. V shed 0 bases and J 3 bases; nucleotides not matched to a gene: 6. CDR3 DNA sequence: TGTGCCTGGAGTGTACGCAGGGGGTCAACAGATACGCAGTATTTT. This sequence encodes CAWSVRRGSTDTQYF.

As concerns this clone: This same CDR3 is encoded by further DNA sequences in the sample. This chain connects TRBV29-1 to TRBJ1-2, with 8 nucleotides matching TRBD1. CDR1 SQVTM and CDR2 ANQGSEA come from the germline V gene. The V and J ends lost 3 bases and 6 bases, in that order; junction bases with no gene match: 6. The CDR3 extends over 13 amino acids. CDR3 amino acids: CSVDRGQADGYTF. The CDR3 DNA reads TGCAGCGTTGACCGGGGACAGGCCGATGGCTACACCTTC.

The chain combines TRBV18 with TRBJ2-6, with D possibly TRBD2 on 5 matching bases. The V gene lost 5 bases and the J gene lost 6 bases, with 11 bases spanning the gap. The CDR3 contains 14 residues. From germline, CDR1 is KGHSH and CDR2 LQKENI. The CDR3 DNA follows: TGTGCCAGCTCAGGTGGAGGAGAGGCCAACGTCCTGACTTTC. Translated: CASSGGGEANVLTF.